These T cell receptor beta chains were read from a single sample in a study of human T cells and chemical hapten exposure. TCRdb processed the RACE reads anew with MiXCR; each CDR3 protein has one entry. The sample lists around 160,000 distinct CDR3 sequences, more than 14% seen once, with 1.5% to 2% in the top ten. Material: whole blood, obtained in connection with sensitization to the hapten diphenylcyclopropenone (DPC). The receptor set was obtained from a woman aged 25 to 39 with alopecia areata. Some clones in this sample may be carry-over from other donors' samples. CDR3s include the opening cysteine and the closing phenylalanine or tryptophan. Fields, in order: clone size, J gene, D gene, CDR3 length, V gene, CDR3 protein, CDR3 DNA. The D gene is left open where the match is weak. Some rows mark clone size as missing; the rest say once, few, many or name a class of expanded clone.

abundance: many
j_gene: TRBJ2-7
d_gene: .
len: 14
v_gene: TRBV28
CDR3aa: CASSSRGRSYEQYF
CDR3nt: TGTGCCAGCAGTTCCCGTGGCCGGTCCTACGAGCAGTACTTC

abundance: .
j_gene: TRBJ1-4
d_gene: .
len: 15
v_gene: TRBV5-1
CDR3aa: CASSSYAGLNEKLFF
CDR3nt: TGCGCCAGCAGCTCCTATGCCGGACTCAATGAAAAACTGTTTTTT

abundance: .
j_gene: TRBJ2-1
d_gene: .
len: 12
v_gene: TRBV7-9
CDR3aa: CASSATSNEQFF
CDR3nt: TGTGCCAGCAGCGCGACTAGCAATGAGCAGTTCTTC

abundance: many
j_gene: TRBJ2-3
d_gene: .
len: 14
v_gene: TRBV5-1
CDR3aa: CASSLGSGADTQYF
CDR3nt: TGCGCCAGCAGCTTGGGCAGTGGGGCAGATACGCAGTATTTT

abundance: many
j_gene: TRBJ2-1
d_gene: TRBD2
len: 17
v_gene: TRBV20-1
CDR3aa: CSANPARRGGSYNEQFF
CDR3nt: TGCAGTGCTAATCCGGCTAGGCGCGGGGGGTCCTACAATGAGCAGTTCTTC

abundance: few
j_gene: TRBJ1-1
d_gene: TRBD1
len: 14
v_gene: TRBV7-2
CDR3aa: CASTNQQGDTEAFF
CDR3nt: TGTGCCAGCACCAACCAACAGGGGGACACTGAAGCTTTCTTT

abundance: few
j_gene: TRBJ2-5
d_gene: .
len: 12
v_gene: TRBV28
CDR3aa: CASSRTRETQYF
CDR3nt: TGTGCCAGCAGCCGGACACGAGAGACCCAGTACTTC

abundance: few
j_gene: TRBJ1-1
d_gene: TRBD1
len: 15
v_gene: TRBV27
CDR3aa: CASSPRTGGTTEAFF
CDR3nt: TGTGCCAGCAGTCCTAGGACAGGGGGAACCACTGAAGCTTTCTTT

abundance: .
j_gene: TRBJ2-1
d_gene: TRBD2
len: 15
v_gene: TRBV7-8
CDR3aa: CASSSFGLAGSEQFF
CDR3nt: TGTGCCAGCAGCTCATTCGGACTAGCGGGGTCTGAGCAGTTCTTC

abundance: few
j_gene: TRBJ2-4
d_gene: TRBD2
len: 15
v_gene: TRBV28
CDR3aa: CASSVAGGPGNIQYF
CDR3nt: TGTGCCAGCAGCGTAGCGGGAGGGCCGGGGAACATTCAGTACTTC

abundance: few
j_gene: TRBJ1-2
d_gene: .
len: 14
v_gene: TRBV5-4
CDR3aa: CASSFSGSNYGYTF
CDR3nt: TGTGCCAGCAGCTTTTCTGGGAGTAACTATGGCTACACCTTC

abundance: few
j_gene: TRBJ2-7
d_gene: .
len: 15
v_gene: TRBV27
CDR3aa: CASRTTDREGAKQYF
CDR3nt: TGTGCCAGCAGGACGACGGACAGGGAGGGCGCCAAGCAGTACTTC

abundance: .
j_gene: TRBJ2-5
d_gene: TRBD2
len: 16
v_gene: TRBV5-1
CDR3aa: CASSLGTSGRAETQYF
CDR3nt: TGCGCCAGCAGCCTCGGGACTAGCGGGAGAGCTGAGACCCAGTACTTC

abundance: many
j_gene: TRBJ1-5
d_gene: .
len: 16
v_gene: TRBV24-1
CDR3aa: CATQGAGASSNQPQHF
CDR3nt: TGTGCCACCCAAGGGGCGGGGGCCAGTAGCAATCAGCCCCAGCATTTT

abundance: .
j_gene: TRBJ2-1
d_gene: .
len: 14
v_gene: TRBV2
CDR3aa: CASSDRTFVDEQFF
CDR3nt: TGTGCCAGCAGTGACCGGACGTTCGTCGATGAGCAGTTCTTC

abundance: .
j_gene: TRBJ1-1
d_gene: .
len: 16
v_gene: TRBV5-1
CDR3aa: CASSVSTGRVVTEAFF
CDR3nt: TGCGCCAGCAGCGTTTCAACAGGGAGGGTAGTTACTGAAGCTTTCTTT

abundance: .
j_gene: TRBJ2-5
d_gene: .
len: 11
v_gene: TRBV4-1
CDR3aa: CASSQGQTQYF
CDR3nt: TGCGCCAGCAGCCAAGGACAGACCCAGTACTTC

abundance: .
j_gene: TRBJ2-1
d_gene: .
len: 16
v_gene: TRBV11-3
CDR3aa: CASSLGTWSGYNEQFF
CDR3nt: TGTGCCAGCAGCTTAGGGACCTGGAGTGGATACAATGAGCAGTTCTTC

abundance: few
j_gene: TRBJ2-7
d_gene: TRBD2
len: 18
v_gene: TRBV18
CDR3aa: CASSPPVASGRRVKEQYF
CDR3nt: TGTGCCAGCTCACCACCGGTCGCTAGCGGGAGGAGGGTTAAGGAGCAGTACTTC

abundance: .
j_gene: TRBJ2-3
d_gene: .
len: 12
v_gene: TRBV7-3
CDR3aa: CASSPITDTQYF
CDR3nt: TGTGCCAGCAGCCCGATCACAGATACGCAGTATTTT

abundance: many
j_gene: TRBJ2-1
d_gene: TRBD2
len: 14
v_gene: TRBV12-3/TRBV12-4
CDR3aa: CASRTSGGDNEQFF
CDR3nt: TGTGCCAGCAGGACTAGCGGGGGAGACAATGAGCAGTTCTTC

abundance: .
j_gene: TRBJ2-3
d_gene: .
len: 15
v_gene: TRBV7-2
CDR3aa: CASSLEGRNTDTQYF
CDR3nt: TGTGCCAGCAGCTTAGAGGGCAGGAACACAGATACGCAGTATTTT

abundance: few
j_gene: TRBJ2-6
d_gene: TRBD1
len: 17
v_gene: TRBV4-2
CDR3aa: CASSQGQLVSGANVLTF
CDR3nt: TGTGCCAGCAGCCAGGGACAGCTAGTCTCTGGGGCCAACGTCCTGACTTTC

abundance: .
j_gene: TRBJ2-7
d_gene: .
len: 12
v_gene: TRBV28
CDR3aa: CASRTGAYEQYF
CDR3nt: TGTGCCAGCAGGACTGGGGCCTACGAGCAGTACTTC

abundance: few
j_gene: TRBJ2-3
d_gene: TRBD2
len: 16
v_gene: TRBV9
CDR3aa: CASSVEPGGPPDTQYF
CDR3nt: TGTGCCAGCAGCGTAGAACCGGGGGGGCCCCCAGATACGCAGTATTTT

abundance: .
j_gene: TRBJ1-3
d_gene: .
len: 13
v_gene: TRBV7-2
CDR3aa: CASSPTSGNTIYF
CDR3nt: TGTGCCAGCAGCCCAACCTCTGGAAACACCATATATTTT

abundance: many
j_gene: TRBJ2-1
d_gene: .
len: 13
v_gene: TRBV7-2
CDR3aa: CASSQGTSSLRFF
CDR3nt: TGTGCCAGCAGCCAAGGGACCTCGAGCCTAAGGTTCTTC

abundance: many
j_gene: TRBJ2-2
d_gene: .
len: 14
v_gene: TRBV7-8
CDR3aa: CASSLGGLTGELFF
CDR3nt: TGTGCCAGCAGCTTAGGGGGGTTAACCGGGGAGCTGTTTTTT

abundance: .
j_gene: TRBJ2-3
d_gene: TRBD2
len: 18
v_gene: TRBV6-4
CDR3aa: CASSDSGGTSGPTDTQYF
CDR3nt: TGTGCCAGCAGTGACTCTGGCGGGACTAGCGGCCCCACAGATACGCAGTATTTT